These 10 T cell receptor beta chains were sequenced from one sample in a study of cytotoxic CD8 clonotypes in ibrutinib-treated CLL. Profiled with immunoSEQ multiplex PCR; TCRdb holds only in-frame clones, not every one. The sample includes 250,000 to 350,000 clones, approximately 79% of them seen just once. Sample: PBMCs, taken at disease progression, from a patient treated with ibrutinib. The source of these receptors is a human donor with chronic lymphocytic leukemia.

The rearrangement joins TRBV28 to TRBJ1-5, with 8 bases lining up with TRBD1. CDR3 length: 15 residues. Trimming cost V 6 bases and J 7 bases; bases outside gene matches: 11. Germline CDR1 and CDR2: MDHEN and SYDVKM. The DNA of the CDR3 is TGTGCCAGCAGGGACCGGGACAGGCGTAAGCAGCCCCAGCATTTT. This translates into CASRDRDRRKQPQHF. The whole variable domain, remainder taken from reference TRBV28 and TRBJ1-5, is DVKVTQSSRYLVKRTGEKVFLECVQDMDHENMFWYRQDPGLGLRLIYFSYDVKMKEKGDIPEGYSVSREKKERFSLILESASTNQTSMYLCASRDRDRRKQPQHFGDGTRLSIL.

J is TRBJ2-7 and V is TRBV28, with TRBD1 as a possible D gene (6 bases). Germline CDR1 is MDHEN and CDR2 is SYDVKM. The CDR3 is 15 residues long. V gave up 6 bases and J gave up 0 bases, with 15 bases separating them. The CDR3 is CASSVQGRVSYEQYF. DNA of the CDR3: TGTGCCAGCAGCGTACAGGGAAGAGTCTCCTACGAGCAGTACTTC.

CDR3 bases: TGTGCCAGCAGTGATCCCCGACGAAGCACAGATACGCAGTATTTT. The encoded protein is CASSDPRRSTDTQYF. This chain connects TRBV25-1 to TRBJ2-3; D remains ambiguous. Looked up from germline, CDR1 is MGHDK and CDR2 is SYGVNS. The CDR3 has 15 residues. The V gene lost 3 bases and the J gene lost 0 bases, with 10 bases spanning the gap.

The chain carries TRBV28 and TRBJ2-7; D gene uncertain. Trimming removed 3 bases at V and 0 bases at J, with 3 bases between. Germline CDR1 MDHEN, CDR2 SYDVKM. The CDR3 length is 12 residues. Here the CDR3 reads CASSFGSYEQYF. The CDR3 region has the DNA TGTGCCAGCAGTTTCGGCTCCTACGAGCAGTACTTC.

The rearrangement uses TRBV4-1 and TRBJ2-7; 7 bases are shared with TRBD1. Germline CDR1 MGHRA, CDR2 YSYEKL. The CDR3 consists of 15 residues. Trimming at V came to 2 bases and at J to 0 bases, leaving 4 bases not matched to a gene. The chain's CDR3 is CASSQPTGSSYEQYF. The CDR3 DNA reads as TGCGCCAGCAGCCAACCGACAGGGAGCTCCTACGAGCAGTACTTC.

The rearrangement links TRBV19 to TRBJ1-2, with TRBD1 as a possible D gene (6 bases). The V gene's germline CDR1 is LNHDA and CDR2 SQIVND (reference sequence). V was clipped by 2 bases and J by 5 bases, with 9 bases between them. The length of the CDR3 is 13 residues. DNA of the CDR3: TGTGCCAGTAGTATAAAACAGGGATATGGCTACACCTTC. Residues: CASSIKQGYGYTF.

The chain joins TRBV4-1 to TRBJ2-7; D ambiguous. CDR1 MGHRA and CDR2 YSYEKL come from the germline V gene. Trimming cost V 1 base and J 10 bases, with 26 bases left between them. The CDR3 runs 17 residues. The CDR3 DNA reads as TGCGCCAGCAGCCAAGCAATCGTTTTGGGAACTATGAGTTGTCAGTACTTC. Amino acids: CASSQAIVLGTMSCQYF.

The rearrangement uses TRBV5-1 and TRBJ2-7, with 12 bases lining up with TRBD2. With 2 bases clipped from V and 6 bases from J, the junction kept 18 bases outside the gene matches. Germline CDR1 is SGHRS and CDR2 is YFSETQ. The CDR3 spans 19 residues. The CDR3 protein is CASSFRGGLAGLRKPEQYF. The CDR3, as DNA: TGCGCCAGCAGCTTCAGGGGCGGACTAGCGGGGCTCCGGAAACCCGAGCAGTACTTC.

The genes are TRBV29-1 and TRBJ1-2; D is perhaps TRBD1 (6 bases). Per the germline V gene, CDR1 is SQVTM and CDR2 is ANQGSEA. The CDR3 has 14 amino acids. Trimming pared 5 bases from V and 4 bases from J, leaving 17 bases between. CDR3 loop: CSVTTGTSFYGYTF. The CDR3 DNA follows: TGCAGCGTTACAACCGGGACAAGCTTCTATGGCTACACCTTC.

The genes are TRBV11-2 and TRBJ2-7; D not resolved. The V gene's germline CDR1 is SGHAT and CDR2 FQNNGV. This CDR3 contains 13 residues. V gave up 0 bases and J gave up 5 bases, with 8 bases separating them. CDR3 coding DNA: TGTGCCAGCAGCTTAGAATTCTGGGACGAGCAGTACTTC. Translating gives CASSLEFWDEQYF.